This T cell receptor (beta chain) was identified in a study of control samples from healthy donors and cancer patients. Using immunoSEQ multiplex PCR, the repertoire was profiled, and TCRdb retains in-frame clones only, with some absent. The data hold around 80,000 clones, with over 75% observed a single time. Germline V gene data show CDR1 as SGHRS and CDR2 as YFSETQ. CDR3 length: 16 residues. The V end was cut by 4 bases, the J end by 6 bases, with 19 bases between. The receptor's source is a woman aged 45-60 years in good health. The sample consisted of blood. The genes are TRBV5-1 and TRBJ1-4, with D perhaps matching TRBD1 (5 bases). CDR3 protein: CASSPSGGGRHEKLFF. The CDR3 bases are TGCGCCAGCAGCCCCTCCGGGGGGGGAAGGCATGAAAAACTGTTTTTT.